These 5 T cell receptor beta chains were all obtained from the same sample, sequenced in a study of Ad26.COV2.S vaccination and SARS-CoV-2 variants. Regarding treatment: some 20 received Ad26.COV2.S at low or high dose, single or two shots; several received placebo; per-sample allocation not given. On day 63 after the first injection, vaccine and placebo recipients gave samples. Generated by immunoSEQ multiplex PCR, the TCRdb table keeps only in-frame clones and is missing some. The table shows 350,000 to 450,000 clones, with 92% occurring only once. This sample comprised peripheral blood, obtained in a trial of Ad26.COV2.S vaccine versus placebo. The receptors were sampled from a person aged 18 to 59 who received the Ad26.COV2.S COVID-19 vaccine or a placebo.

The V call is TRBV6-5, the J call TRBJ1-1; a weak D match, TRBD1 (5 bases). The ends were cut back, 7 bases at V and 4 bases at J, with 10 bases in the middle. Germline V CDR1 and CDR2: MNHEY, SVGAGI. This CDR3 is built from 12 residues. In nucleotides, the CDR3 is TGTGCCAGCACCAGGGATTTCACTGAAGCTTTCTTT. Protein sequence: CASTRDFTEAFF.

This rearrangement joins TRBV19 to TRBJ1-1; D is undetermined. CDR3 length: 14 amino acids. Deletions cut 7 bases from V and 4 bases from J, with 16 bases between. CDR1 and CDR2 from the germline V gene are LNHDA and SQIVND (reference sequence). CDR3 protein: CASTAGGPLTEAFF. In DNA, the CDR3 is TGTGCCAGTACCGCCGGCGGCCCCCTCACTGAAGCTTTCTTT.

The V and J genes are TRBV5-6 and TRBJ1-1, with D maybe TRBD1 (6 bases). Trimming took 7 bases from V and 5 from J, leaving 12 bases between them. From germline, CDR1 is SGHDT and CDR2 YYEEEE. The CDR3 runs 12 residues. In DNA form, the CDR3 reads TGTGCCAGCTTCCAAGGGGGGACTGAAGCTTTCTTT. Residues: CASFQGGTEAFF.

This chain connects TRBV5-1 to TRBJ2-6, with no clear D. V gave up 2 bases and J gave up 0 bases, with 18 bases separating them. Germline lookup yields CDR1 SGHRS and CDR2 YFSETQ. CDR3 length: 19 residues. Written as DNA, the CDR3 is TGCGCCAGCAGCTTCGGAACTTACGGACGGGCCTCTGGGGCCAACGTCCTGACTTTC. This encodes CASSFGTYGRASGANVLTF.

The J gene is TRBJ2-7, the V gene TRBV19; 7 nucleotides match TRBD2. The trim removed 6 bases at V and 3 bases at J, leaving 8 bases unmatched. The CDR3 extends over 14 amino acids. The V gene's germline CDR1 is LNHDA and CDR2 SQIVND (reference sequence). CDR3 sequence reads: CASSLGSGGYEQYF. CDR3 nucleotide sequence: TGTGCCAGTAGCCTGGGGTCGGGGGGCTACGAGCAGTACTTC.